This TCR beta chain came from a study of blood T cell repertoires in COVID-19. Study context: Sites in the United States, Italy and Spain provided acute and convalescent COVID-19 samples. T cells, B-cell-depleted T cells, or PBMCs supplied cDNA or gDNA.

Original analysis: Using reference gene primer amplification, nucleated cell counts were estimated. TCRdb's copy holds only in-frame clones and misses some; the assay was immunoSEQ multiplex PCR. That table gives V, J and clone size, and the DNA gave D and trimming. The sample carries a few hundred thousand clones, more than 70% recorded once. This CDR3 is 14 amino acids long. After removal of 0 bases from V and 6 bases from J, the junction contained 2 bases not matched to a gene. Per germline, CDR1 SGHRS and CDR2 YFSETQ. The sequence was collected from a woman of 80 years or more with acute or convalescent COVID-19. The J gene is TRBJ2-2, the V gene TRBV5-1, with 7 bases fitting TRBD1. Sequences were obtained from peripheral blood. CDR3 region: CASSLAQGAGELFF. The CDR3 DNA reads TGCGCCAGCAGCTTGGCTCAGGGGGCCGGGGAGCTGTTTTTT.